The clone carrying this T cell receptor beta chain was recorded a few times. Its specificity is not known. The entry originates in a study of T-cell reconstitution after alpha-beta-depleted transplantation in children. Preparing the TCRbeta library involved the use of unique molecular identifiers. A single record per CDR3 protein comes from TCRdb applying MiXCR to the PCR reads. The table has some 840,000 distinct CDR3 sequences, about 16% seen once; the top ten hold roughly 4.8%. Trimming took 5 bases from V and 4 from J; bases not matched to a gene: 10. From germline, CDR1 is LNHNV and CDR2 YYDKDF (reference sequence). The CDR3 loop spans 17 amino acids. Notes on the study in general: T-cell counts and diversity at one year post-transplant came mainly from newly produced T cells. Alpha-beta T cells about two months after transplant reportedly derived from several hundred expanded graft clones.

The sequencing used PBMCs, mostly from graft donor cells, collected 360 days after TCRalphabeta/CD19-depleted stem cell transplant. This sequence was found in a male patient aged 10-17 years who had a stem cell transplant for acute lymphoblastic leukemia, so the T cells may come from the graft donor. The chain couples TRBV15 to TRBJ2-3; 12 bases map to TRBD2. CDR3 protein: CATSGGWTSGTADTQYF. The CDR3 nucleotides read TGTGCCACCAGCGGAGGTTGGACTAGCGGGACCGCAGATACGCAGTATTTT.